Listed below are T cell receptor beta chains from one sample, sequenced in a study of T cell changes during pregnancy in multiple sclerosis. Profiled with immunoSEQ multiplex PCR; TCRdb holds only in-frame clones, not every one. The sample shows more than 70,000 clones, 90% to 95% of them seen only once. Sequences were derived from peripheral blood, sampled in the second trimester of pregnancy. The origin of the receptors is a female donor with multiple sclerosis, enrolled in a pregnancy study. Both conserved end residues are part of each CDR3. The D gene is left open where the match is weak. Clone sizes are given selectively: once, few, many, or a class where the clone is expanded.

clone size	V gene	J gene	D gene	CDR3 DNA	CDR3 protein
NA	TRBV7-9	TRBJ1-1	NA	TGTGCCAGCAGCTACCAGGTGGACACTGAAGCTTTCTTT	CASSYQVDTEAFF
once	TRBV6-1	TRBJ1-4	TRBD1	TGTGCCAGCAGGCAGACAGGGGCCAATGAAAAACTGTTTTTT	CASRQTGANEKLFF
NA	TRBV25-1	TRBJ1-2	NA	TGTGCCAGCAGTGATGGACCCCCGGGACACCACTATGGCTACACCTTC	CASSDGPPGHHYGYTF
NA	TRBV5-6	TRBJ1-1	TRBD1	TGTGCCAGCTCTAGGGGGCCTTACACTGAAGCTTTCTTT	CASSRGPYTEAFF
NA	TRBV29-1	TRBJ2-3	NA	TGCAGCGCGGCGAGTTACTCGTTTTCCGACTCGGATACGCAGTATTTT	CSAASYSFSDSDTQYF
NA	TRBV15	TRBJ2-1	TRBD2	TGTGCCACCAGCAGAGACTACGGCGGGAGATCAAGCTCCTACAATGAGCAGTTCTTC	CATSRDYGGRSSSYNEQFF
NA	TRBV11-2	TRBJ2-1	TRBD2	TGTGCCAGCAGCTTAAATAGCGGGAGGTCACGAAATGAGCAGTTCTTC	CASSLNSGRSRNEQFF
NA	TRBV11-3	TRBJ2-7	TRBD1	TGTGCCAGCAGCGGGACAGGGGGGACCTACGAGCAGTACTTC	CASSGTGGTYEQYF
NA	TRBV25-1	TRBJ1-4	NA	TGTGCCAGCCCTACCACGGCAACTAATGAAAAACTGTTTTTT	CASPTTATNEKLFF
once	TRBV6-5	TRBJ1-4	TRBD1	TGTGCCAGCAGCCGGGACAGGGCTAATGAAAAACTGTTTTTT	CASSRDRANEKLFF
NA	TRBV25-1	TRBJ2-2	TRBD1	TGTGCCAGCAGGAGGGGGACGACAGGGGGCCTCACCGGGGAGCTGTTTTTT	CASRRGTTGGLTGELFF
NA	TRBV19	TRBJ2-1	NA	TGTGCCAGTAGTCCGGGGGAGAATGAGCAGTTCTTC	CASSPGENEQFF
NA	TRBV19	TRBJ1-1	TRBD1	TGTGCCAGTAGTATAGGGGACAGGATCATGTCTGAAGCTTTCTTT	CASSIGDRIMSEAFF
NA	TRBV19	TRBJ1-4	TRBD1	TGTGCCAGCTGTCAGGGGGCCGGGGAAAAACTGTTTTTT	CASCQGAGEKLFF
NA	TRBV5-1	TRBJ1-3	NA	TGCGCCAGCAGCTTGGATAGCAGGCGGGAGTCCGGAAACACCATATATTTT	CASSLDSRRESGNTIYF
once	TRBV7-7	TRBJ2-5	NA	TGTGCTAGCAGCCCCGGTGGCCAAGAGACCCAGTACTTC	CASSPGGQETQYF
NA	TRBV6-5	TRBJ2-1	NA	TGTGCGGTGGGGGCAGAGGGTGGTGAGCAGTTCTTC	CAVGAEGGEQFF
NA	TRBV9	TRBJ1-2	NA	TGTGCCAGTTCACAGCAATCTAACTATGGCTACACCTTC	CASSQQSNYGYTF
NA	TRBV25-1	TRBJ1-5	TRBD1	TGTGCCAGCAGTGATACAGGGGACGGTCAGCCCCAGCATTTT	CASSDTGDGQPQHF
NA	TRBV30	TRBJ2-5	TRBD1	TGTGCCTTTTCAGGGGGTTACGAGACCCAGTACTTC	CAFSGGYETQYF
NA	TRBV10-3	TRBJ2-3	TRBD2	TGTGCCATCAGTGAGGGACTAGCGGGGGATACGCAGTATTTT	CAISEGLAGDTQYF
once	TRBV2	TRBJ2-7	TRBD1	TGTGCCTCAGGGGGCCAGGAGACCTACGAGCAGTACTTC	CASGGQETYEQYF
few	TRBV6-5	TRBJ1-1	NA	TGTGCCAGCAGTTACTCGAGGGTTGGGCACACTGAAGCTTTCTTT	CASSYSRVGHTEAFF
NA	TRBV2	TRBJ1-6	TRBD1	TGTGCCAGCAGTGGGGCGGCAGGGGGTTTCCATTCACCCCTCCACTTT	CASSGAAGGFHSPLHF
NA	TRBV30	TRBJ1-1	NA	TGTGCCTGGAGTGTACTGAGGGAGACTGAAGCTTTCTTT	CAWSVLRETEAFF
NA	TRBV18	TRBJ2-7	NA	TGTGCCAGCTCACCGACCATGAGGACAAAATACGAGCAGTACTTC	CASSPTMRTKYEQYF
NA	TRBV15	TRBJ2-1	TRBD1	TGTGCCACCAGCAGTGGGTGGGACAGGAATCGGAATGAGCAGTTCTTC	CATSSGWDRNRNEQFF
NA	TRBV30	TRBJ2-7	NA	TGTGCCTGGAGTCGGGGACAAAAAAGAGACTACGAGCAGTACTTC	CAWSRGQKRDYEQYF
NA	TRBV11-3	TRBJ2-3	NA	TGTGCCAGCAGCTTAGCGGGGGGCTCCACAGATACGCAGTATTTT	CASSLAGGSTDTQYF
few	TRBV6-4	TRBJ2-2	NA	TGTGCCAGCAGTGAGCGGGGAGAGACCGGGGAGCTGTTTTTT	CASSERGETGELFF
NA	TRBV11-2	TRBJ2-5	TRBD2	TGTGCCAGCAGCCCCGGACTAGCGGGGATAAGGCAAGAGACCCAGTACTTC	CASSPGLAGIRQETQYF
NA	TRBV5-6	TRBJ1-1	NA	TGTGCCAGCAGCTTGGCCGGACAGTACATGAACACTGAAGCTTTCTTT	CASSLAGQYMNTEAFF
NA	TRBV6-1	TRBJ1-2	TRBD1	TGTGCCAGCACTGATAGACAGGGGGCTGGGACGAGTGGCTACACCTTC	CASTDRQGAGTSGYTF
NA	TRBV6-6	TRBJ2-5	NA	TGTGCCAGCAGTTACTCGGGGGGTGCGGAGACCCAGTACTTC	CASSYSGGAETQYF
NA	TRBV7-2	TRBJ2-4	NA	TGTGCCAGCAGCTTAGTCTCAGCCAAAAACATTCAGTACTTC	CASSLVSAKNIQYF
NA	TRBV18	TRBJ1-1	TRBD1	TGTGCCAGCTCACTCCGACAGGGAGAGGGGACTGAAGCTTTCTTT	CASSLRQGEGTEAFF
NA	TRBV7-8	TRBJ1-2	NA	TGTGCCAGCAGCTTAAGGAGGGTGGGGGTCTATGGCTACACCTTC	CASSLRRVGVYGYTF
NA	TRBV6-1	TRBJ2-2	TRBD2	TGTGCCAGCAGGGGCAGGGCGGGAGAGGGGGAGCTGTTTTTT	CASRGRAGEGELFF
NA	TRBV7-2	TRBJ2-3	TRBD1	TGTGCCAGCCCACAGGGGGCGCATTTAGATACGCAGTATTTT	CASPQGAHLDTQYF
NA	TRBV5-8	TRBJ2-3	NA	TGTGCCACTCTCACAGATACGCAGTATTTT	CATLTDTQYF
NA	TRBV9	TRBJ2-7	TRBD1	TGTGCCAGCAGCCCCCGGGACAGGGCAACCTACGAGCAGTACTTC	CASSPRDRATYEQYF
NA	TRBV7-8	TRBJ1-4	TRBD1	TGTGCCAGCAGAGCCAGGAGGGGGACAGCTAATGAAAAACTGTTTTTT	CASRARRGTANEKLFF
NA	TRBV7-9	TRBJ1-2	TRBD1	TGTGCCACCAGGGACAGGGACGACGGCTATGGCTACACCTTC	CATRDRDDGYGYTF
NA	TRBV27	TRBJ2-5	NA	TGTGCCAGCAGTTCGGCGGGAGAGACCCAGTACTTC	CASSSAGETQYF
NA	TRBV5-6	TRBJ2-3	TRBD2	TGTGCCAGCAGCTTGTACACCCGACTAGCGGATTTCACAGATACGCAGTATTTT	CASSLYTRLADFTDTQYF
NA	TRBV6-1	TRBJ1-2	TRBD1	TGTGCCAGCACGGGACAGAACTATGGCTACACCTTC	CASTGQNYGYTF
NA	TRBV9	TRBJ1-1	NA	TGTGCCAGCAGCGTAGACGGGGGGACTGAAGCTTTCTTT	CASSVDGGTEAFF